A single sample is the source of the 31 T cell receptor beta chains below, sequenced in a study of PD-1 blockade in classical Hodgkin lymphoma (dated by TCRdb to 2020 to 2022). Receptor amplification or capture employed the immunoSEQ multiplex PCR assay. Sourced from immuneACCESS, this table was stored by TCRdb with only in-frame sequences that have V and J called. A share of the clones is absent; for the studies checked, an unresolved V gene accounts for under half, and the remainder has no known explanation. For this sample there are 15,000 to 20,000 clones; about 71% appear just once. 7.8% of the sample is held by the ten biggest clonotypes. The time point label, read with the paper, signifies: cycle 4 day 1 (C4D1), after five to seven weeks of nivolumab. Every trial patient had relapsed following autologous stem cell transplantation, and prior brentuximab vedotin exposure was what differed among cohorts A, B and C.

This specimen consisted of peripheral blood mononuclear cells (PBMCs), obtained before the fourth cycle of nivolumab. These TCRs come from a human donor with classical Hodgkin lymphoma.

The chain combines TRBV6-1 with TRBJ1-5, with 7 nucleotides matching TRBD1. From germline, CDR1 is MNHNS and CDR2 SASEGT. V shed 6 bases and J 0 bases; nucleotides not matched to a gene: 5. The CDR3 contains 15 residues. DNA for the CDR3: TGTGCCAGCAGGACGGACAGGTATAGCAATCAGCCCCAGCATTTT. It codes for CASRTDRYSNQPQHF.

V gene TRBV10-3 combines with J gene TRBJ2-1; 7 nucleotides align to TRBD1. The germline gives CDR1 ENHRY, CDR2 SYGVKD. This CDR3 spans 17 amino acids. With V trimmed by 7 bases and J by 9 bases, 21 bases remained unmatched. The CDR3: CAITELFARQGPGEQFF. CDR3 nucleotides: TGTGCCATCACCGAGCTCTTCGCGCGACAGGGCCCCGGTGAGCAGTTCTTC.

The chain is built from TRBV9 and TRBJ2-3; weak D call: TRBD2 (5 bases). Germline-derived CDR1 and CDR2 are SGDLS and YYNGEE. This CDR3 comprises 16 residues. V was pared by 0 bases and J by 3 bases, with 14 bases between. In nucleotides, the CDR3 is TGTGCCAGCAGCGTAGGGCTTGGCGGGTGGACAGATACGCAGTATTTT. Its protein product is CASSVGLGGWTDTQYF.

DNA for the CDR3: TGTGCCAGCAGTCCGCCCCTCATAACTTCGGATACGCAGTATTTT. This translates into CASSPPLITSDTQYF. This sequence joins TRBV28 and TRBJ2-3; D not resolved. The ends were cut back, 5 bases at V and 6 bases at J, with 18 bases in the middle. The CDR3 runs 15 residues. Germline CDR1 is MDHEN and CDR2 is SYDVKM.

The rearrangement uses TRBV4-1 and TRBJ2-5; 7 nucleotides align to TRBD2. The J call is doubtful: the DNA matches TRBJ2-7 better. Germline lookup yields CDR1 MGHRA and CDR2 YSYEKL. The CDR3 has 14 residues. In nucleotides, the CDR3 is TGCGCCAGCAGCCAAGACAGCGGGACCTACGAGCAGTACTTC. Residues: CASSQDSGTYEQYF.

This clone was seen only once. The chain carries TRBV28 and TRBJ2-3; perhaps D is TRBD1 or TRBD2 (6 bases each). CDR1 is MDHEN and CDR2 is SYDVKM in the germline V gene. The V end was cut by 3 bases, the J end by 3 bases, with 10 bases between. The CDR3 has 14 amino acids. The CDR3 DNA sequence: TGTGCCAGCAGTTTTACAGGGAGGACAGATACGCAGTATTTT. It codes for CASSFTGRTDTQYF.

The chain couples TRBV11-2 to TRBJ2-3; 12 positions match TRBD2. V shed 4 bases and J 6 bases; nucleotides not matched to a gene: 5. The CDR3 contains 15 residues. Germline CDR1 reads SGHAT; CDR2 reads FQNNGV. CDR3 region: CASSYGLAGIDTQYF. The CDR3 DNA sequence: TGTGCCAGCAGCTACGGACTAGCGGGAATCGATACGCAGTATTTT.

The V gene is TRBV5-6, the J gene TRBJ2-2, with TRBD2 matching 10 bases. The CDR3 sequence is 16 residues long. From germline, CDR1 is SGHDT and CDR2 YYEEEE. Trimming at V came to 3 bases and at J to 4 bases, leaving 6 bases not matched to a gene. The CDR3 nucleotides are TGTGCCAGCAGCTGGGGGCTAGCGGGAGCCACCGGGGAGCTGTTTTTT. It is translated as CASSWGLAGATGELFF.

The table lists this clone with a count of one. The chain is built from TRBV29-1 and TRBJ2-1, with TRBD2 identical over 7 bases. There are 13 residues in the CDR3. Germline CDR1 is SQVTM and CDR2 is ANQGSEA. V lost 8 bases and J lost 2; bases outside the gene matches: 6. The CDR3 is CSSRGGPYNEQFF. The CDR3, as DNA: TGCAGCTCCCGGGGAGGGCCCTACAATGAGCAGTTCTTC.

This clone has more than one count but fewer than ten. The rearrangement uses TRBV11-2 and TRBJ2-7; D might be TRBD2 (7 bases). Between the trimmed V and J ends, which lost 5 bases and 3 bases, there was a span of 14 bases. The CDR3 consists of 14 residues. CDR1 and CDR2 (germline): SGHAT, FQNNGV. The CDR3 sequence: CASSPGGGGYEQYF. The CDR3, as DNA: TGTGCCAGCAGCCCCGGGGGCGGGGGCTACGAGCAGTACTTC.

This chain joins TRBV13 and TRBJ2-6; D is uncertain. The CDR3 is 15 amino acids. Germline V gene lookup returns CDR1 PRHDT and CDR2 FYEKMQ (reference sequence). V was shortened by 2 bases and J by 1 base, with 6 bases between the two germline ends. The CDR3 nucleotides are TGTGCCAGCAGCTTACAGGCTTCTGGGGCCAACGTCCTGACTTTC. The encoded protein is CASSLQASGANVLTF. The variable domain in full, completed from reference TRBV13 and TRBJ2-6, reads AAGVIQSPRHLIKEKRETATLKCYPIPRHDTVYWYQQGPGQDPQFLISFYEKMQSDKGSIPDRFSAQQFSDYHSELNMSSLELGDSALYFCASSLQASGANVLTFGAGSRLTVL.

The chain carries TRBV11-3 and TRBJ1-1, with D possibly TRBD1 on 5 matching bases. CDR3 length equals 13 residues. Between the trimmed V and J ends, which lost 0 bases and 11 bases, there was a span of 13 bases. CDR1 and CDR2 from the germline V gene are SGHNT and YENEEA. CDR3 amino acids: CASSLDTAGNAFF. The CDR3 DNA follows: TGTGCCAGCAGCTTAGATACAGCAGGGAATGCTTTCTTT.

The V call is TRBV6-1, the J call TRBJ2-7, with TRBD2 identical over 8 bases. CDR3 size: 11 residues. Losses at the gene ends were 8 bases for V and 7 bases for J; bases not matched to a gene: 4. Per germline, CDR1 MNHNS and CDR2 SASEGT. The CDR3 is CASQTSAEQYF. CDR3 DNA sequence: TGTGCCAGCCAGACTAGCGCAGAGCAGTACTTC.

The chain is built from TRBV5-6 and TRBJ2-1; TRBD1 agrees at 10 bases. This CDR3 is built from 14 residues. Germline loops: CDR1 SGHDT, CDR2 YYEEEE. V dropped 1 base and J dropped 7; count of bases not matched to a gene: 2. In nucleotides, the CDR3 is TGTGCCAGCAGCTTGCGGACAGGGGGGAATGAGCAGTTCTTC. Its translation: CASSLRTGGNEQFF.

The DNA for the CDR3 is TGTGCCAGCAGCTTACCCTTCGCCGGAGACGCGCAGTATTTT. Translating gives CASSLPFAGDAQYF. The chain uses TRBV7-9 and TRBJ2-3; D is ambiguous. The germline V and J ends were trimmed by 2 bases and 10 bases, with 16 bases remaining between them. Germline lookup yields CDR1 SEHNR and CDR2 FQNEAQ (reference sequence). This CDR3 has 14 residues. Variable domain in full (rest from reference TRBV7-9 and TRBJ2-3): DTGVSQNPRHKITKRGQNVTFRCDPISEHNRLYWYRQTLGQGPEFLTYFQNEAQLEKSRLLSDRFSAERPKGSFSTLEIQRTEQGDSAMYLCASSLPFAGDAQYFGPGTRLTVL.

This clone was observed a few times. The rearrangement links TRBV7-9 to TRBJ2-7, with TRBD1 as a possible D gene (6 bases). Germline lookup yields CDR1 SEHNR and CDR2 FQNEAQ (reference sequence). V shed 5 bases and J shed 3 bases, with 11 bases lying between them. The CDR3 sequence is 13 residues long. The DNA of the CDR3 is TGTGCCAGCAGCGTTCAGGGGATCTACGAGCAGTACTTC. It encodes CASSVQGIYEQYF.

The rearrangement uses TRBV7-2 and TRBJ2-7; D is ambiguous. The CDR3 runs 11 residues. Per germline, CDR1 SGHTA and CDR2 FQGNSA. Trimming shortened V by 8 bases and J by 4 bases, and 9 bases separated the two germline ends. The CDR3 DNA reads as TGTGCCAGCGGAAACGTTTACGAGCAGTACTTC. Amino acid sequence: CASGNVYEQYF.

This clone was observed a single time. The chain combines TRBV19 with TRBJ2-3, with 10 positions matching TRBD2. Germline CDR1 LNHDA, CDR2 SQIVND (reference sequence). CDR3 length equals 15 residues. Trimming removed 6 bases from V and 2 bases from J; junction bases left unmatched: 5. CDR3 region: CASRTSGSLTDTQYF. DNA for the CDR3: TGTGCCAGTAGGACTAGCGGGTCCCTCACAGATACGCAGTATTTT.

In this sample, this clone turned up a few times. V is TRBV13 and J is TRBJ1-5; 9 bases map to TRBD1. The CDR3 consists of 15 residues. With V trimmed by 2 bases and J by 4 bases, 3 bases remained unmatched. From germline, CDR1 is PRHDT and CDR2 FYEKMQ (reference sequence). As DNA, the CDR3 is TGTGCCAGCAGCTTAACCGGGACAGGGAATCAGCCCCAGCATTTT. Its protein product is CASSLTGTGNQPQHF. The variable domain in full, with the rest retrieved from reference TRBV13 and TRBJ1-5, is AAGVIQSPRHLIKEKRETATLKCYPIPRHDTVYWYQQGPGQDPQFLISFYEKMQSDKGSIPDRFSAQQFSDYHSELNMSSLELGDSALYFCASSLTGTGNQPQHFGDGTRLSIL.

This rearrangement joins TRBV28 to TRBJ1-6; the D is unclear. V was shortened by 6 bases and J by 8 bases, with 17 bases between the two germline ends. Per the germline V gene, CDR1 is MDHEN and CDR2 is SYDVKM. The CDR3 is 15 residues long. CDR3 residues: CASSPAALSDSPLHF. For the CDR3, the DNA is TGTGCCAGCAGCCCGGCGGCCCTTTCGGATTCACCCCTCCACTTT.

The chain combines TRBV2 with TRBJ2-7; TRBD1 agrees at 7 bases. The CDR3 is made up of 13 amino acids. From germline, CDR1 is SNHLY and CDR2 FYNNEI. After removal of 8 bases from V and 9 bases from J, the junction contained 13 bases not matched to a gene. The CDR3 sequence: CASSRGQLLGQYF. The CDR3 nucleotides are TGTGCCAGCTCCCGGGGACAGCTATTGGGGCAGTACTTC.

The chain recombines TRBV2 with TRBJ2-3; 9 nucleotides match TRBD2. This CDR3 is 15 amino acids long. V was pared by 7 bases and J by 1 base, with 6 bases of the junction left unmatched. Per germline, CDR1 SNHLY and CDR2 FYNNEI. The CDR3 spells CASMRAGGGTDTQYF. The CDR3 nucleotides read TGTGCCAGCATGAGAGCGGGAGGAGGCACAGATACGCAGTATTTT.

This clone was detected only a few times. The genes are TRBV5-4 and TRBJ2-7, with TRBD1 identical over 10 bases. Per germline, CDR1 SGHNT and CDR2 YYREEE (reference sequence). The CDR3 length is 16 residues. Trimming cost V 5 bases and J 2 bases; bases outside gene matches: 10. The chain's CDR3 is CASSYGGTGVPYEQYF. As DNA, the CDR3 is TGTGCCAGCAGTTACGGCGGGACAGGGGTCCCCTACGAGCAGTACTTC.

The rearrangement links TRBV7-8 to TRBJ2-7, with D unresolved. CDR3 length equals 15 residues. CDR1 and CDR2 from the germline V gene are SGHVS and FQNEAQ. V lost 1 base and J 6 bases, leaving 16 bases between the germline ends. The CDR3 loop reads CASSLGGTRAGEQYF. The CDR3 nucleotides are TGTGCCAGCAGCTTAGGCGGAACTCGGGCCGGCGAGCAGTACTTC.

The chain uses TRBV30 and TRBJ2-1, with 13 bases matching TRBD2. Germline V gene sequence: CDR1 GTSNPN, CDR2 SVGIG (reference sequence). Trimming took 0 bases from V and 3 from J; bases not matched to a gene: 8. This CDR3 region has 18 residues. CDR3 in amino acids: CAWSVGRTSGRIYNEQFF. CDR3 coding DNA: TGTGCCTGGAGTGTAGGGCGGACTAGCGGGAGAATCTACAATGAGCAGTTCTTC.

The chain combines TRBV28 with TRBJ2-7; 14 bases fit TRBD2. J gave up 6 bases and V 5 bases, and 9 bases lay outside the gene matches. Germline CDR1 is MDHEN and CDR2 is SYDVKM. The CDR3 covers 16 residues. CDR3 in DNA: TGTGCCAGCAGTGAATGGACTAGCGGGAGGAAGGGCGAGCAGTACTTC. Protein sequence: CASSEWTSGRKGEQYF.

The gene calls are TRBV7-9 and TRBJ2-7; D is possibly TRBD1 or TRBD2 (5 bases each). CDR3 length: 15 amino acids. Trimming pared 1 base from V and 2 bases from J, leaving 12 bases between. CDR1 SEHNR and CDR2 FQNEAQ come from the germline V gene (reference sequence). The CDR3 sequence: CASSLGGGSTYEQYF. CDR3 sequence (DNA): TGTGCCAGCAGCTTAGGTGGGGGTAGCACCTACGAGCAGTACTTC.

This clone rates as large. The sample carries other DNA sequences with the same CDR3. J is TRBJ2-5 and V is TRBV6-1, with 9 bases fitting TRBD1. Germline CDR1 MNHNS, CDR2 SASEGT. The CDR3 extends over 16 amino acids. V lost 2 bases to trimming and J lost 5 bases; unmatched junction nucleotides: 9. CDR3 loop: CASSEPGTGTRETQYF. CDR3 sequence (DNA): TGTGCCAGCAGTGAACCGGGGACAGGGACGAGGGAGACCCAGTACTTC.

This sequence joins TRBV28 and TRBJ2-7; 9 bases are shared with TRBD2. The CDR3 loop spans 14 amino acids. Germline values: CDR1 MDHEN, CDR2 SYDVKM. Germline trimming cut 7 bases from V and 12 bases from J; bases unmatched to any gene: 16. CDR3 protein: CASTPLRAGGPPYF. CDR3 DNA sequence: TGTGCCAGCACCCCCCTGCGGGCGGGAGGGCCGCCGTACTTC.

The rearrangement joins TRBV10-3 to TRBJ2-7, with 7 bases that match TRBD1. The V segment lost 3 bases and the J segment 2 bases; nucleotides outside the gene matches: 10. Germline V gene sequence: CDR1 ENHRY, CDR2 SYGVKD. The CDR3 spans 16 residues. This CDR3 reads CAISDTGTASTYEQYF. The CDR3 nucleotides are TGTGCCATCAGTGACACCGGGACAGCTTCAACCTACGAGCAGTACTTC.

V usage is TRBV27 and J usage is TRBJ2-5; 7 bases match TRBD1. The closer fit of TRBJ2-7 to the DNA end suggests the J call may be wrong. CDR1 and CDR2 (germline): MNHEY, SMNVEV (reference sequence). There are 14 residues in the CDR3. CDR3 amino acids: CASSSLGQTYEQYF. The CDR3 DNA reads TGTGCCAGCAGTTCCCTGGGACAGACCTACGAGCAGTACTTC.